Sequencing of this T cell receptor (beta chain) was carried out in a study of blood T cell repertoires in COVID-19. The overall study: Sources were T cells, B-cell-depleted T cells, or PBMCs; the material itself was cDNA or gDNA.

V shed 6 bases, J shed 0 bases, and the junction held 9 bases outside the gene matches. Germline V lookup: CDR1 MDHEN, CDR2 SYDVKM. The CDR3 is 16 amino acids. Study processing details: Estimated nucleated cell counts came from reference gene primer amplification. Clones were read by immunoSEQ multiplex PCR, and TCRdb kept only the in-frame ones, dropping some. V and J calls plus clone size are reproduced from that table; the DNA served to infer D and trimming. The sample lists 100,000 to 120,000 clones; 65% to 90% were seen once. Sequenced: peripheral blood. The receptor was derived from a woman in her sixties or seventies with acute or convalescent COVID-19. The chain recombines TRBV28 with TRBJ1-2, with TRBD1 matching over 8 bases. This chain's CDR3 is CASREDRDSANYGYTF. The CDR3 coding sequence is TGTGCCAGCAGGGAGGACAGGGACTCAGCTAACTATGGCTACACCTTC.